What follows describes a single T cell receptor (beta chain). The target antigen is unknown. These data come from a study of shared clonotypes between healthy human individuals. Germline V gene lookup returns CDR1 SGHAT and CDR2 FQNNGV. V shed 5 bases and J 0 bases; nucleotides not matched to a gene: 1. The CDR3 has 14 residues. The study's findings and limits: Several donors had around 5% of their naive CD4 clonotypes in common.

Profiled with immunoSEQ multiplex PCR; TCRdb holds only in-frame clones, not every one. The sample includes approximately 2,000,000 clones, around 90% seen only once; the top ten take more than 0.35%. V is TRBV11-2 and J is TRBJ1-3, with TRBD1 matching 7 bases. The source material was naive CD4+ T cells from PBMCs. Subset noted: CD45RA+ positively selected. The sequence came from a young man in good health. Some clones in this sample may be carry-over from other donors' samples. The CDR3 spells CASSRDSSGNTIYF. The CDR3 nucleotides are TGTGCCAGCAGCAGGGACAGCTCTGGAAACACCATATATTTT.